Detailed here is one T cell receptor (beta chain). The antigen is not known. Repertoires were generated with immunoSEQ multiplex PCR, while TCRdb's copy carries only in-frame clones and drops some. The table records about 27,000 clones, around 93% of them present only once. This entry comes from a study of T cell responses to AZD1222 COVID-19 vaccine. Overall study results and limits: Vaccination with two AZD1222 doses was followed by a rise in Spike-specific TCR breadth and depth.

Germline trimming cut 2 bases from V and 2 bases from J; bases unmatched to any gene: 9. Germline CDR1 MDHEN, CDR2 SYDVKM. The length of the CDR3 is 18 residues. The receptor was derived from an adult who received the AZD1222 COVID-19 vaccine. The chain combines TRBV28 with TRBJ2-6, with 7 nucleotides matching TRBD1. The sample here was peripheral blood, taken 28 days after the second AZD1222 dose. CDR3 in amino acids: CASSLLGGSGPGANVLTF. The CDR3 DNA reads as TGTGCCAGCAGTTTACTAGGGGGCTCGGGCCCTGGGGCCAACGTCCTGACTTTC.